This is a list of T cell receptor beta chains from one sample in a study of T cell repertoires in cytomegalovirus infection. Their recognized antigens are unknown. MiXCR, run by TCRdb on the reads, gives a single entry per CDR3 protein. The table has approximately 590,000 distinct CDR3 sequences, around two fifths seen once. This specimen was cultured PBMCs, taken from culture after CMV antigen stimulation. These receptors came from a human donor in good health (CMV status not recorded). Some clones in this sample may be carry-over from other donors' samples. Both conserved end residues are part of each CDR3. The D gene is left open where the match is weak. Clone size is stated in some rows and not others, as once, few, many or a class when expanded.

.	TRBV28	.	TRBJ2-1	TGTGCCAGCAGTTTATTGAGGGGGATGGGCGGATACGAGCAGTTCTTC	CASSLLRGMGGYEQFF
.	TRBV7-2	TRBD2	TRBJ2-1	TGTGCCAGCAGCTCCCGACTAGCGGGTTTATCCTACAATGAGCAGTTCTTC	CASSSRLAGLSYNEQFF
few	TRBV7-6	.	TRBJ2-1	TGTGCCAGCAGCTTTGGCTGGAGCAACAATGAGCAGTTCTTC	CASSFGWSNNEQFF
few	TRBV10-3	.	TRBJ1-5	TGTGCCATCAGTGAGAGGGTCATAGATCAGCCCCAGCATTTT	CAISERVIDQPQHF
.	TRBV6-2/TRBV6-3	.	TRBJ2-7	TGTGCCAGCAGTTACTCTTCCGGGGGCGGGAGCTCCTACGAGCAGTACTTC	CASSYSSGGGSSYEQYF
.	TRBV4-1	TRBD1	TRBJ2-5	TGCGCCAGCAGCCACCCTTCCGGGACAGGTTCACAAGAGACCCAGTACTTC	CASSHPSGTGSQETQYF
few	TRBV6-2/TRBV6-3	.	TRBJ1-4	TGTGCCAGCAGACCCGGGGGCGCCGGTAATGAAAAACTGTTTTTT	CASRPGGAGNEKLFF
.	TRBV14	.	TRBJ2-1	TGTGCCAGCAGCCAAGTAAACAATGAGCAGTTCTTC	CASSQVNNEQFF
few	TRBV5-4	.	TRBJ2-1	TGTGCCAGCAGCCCCACCCCCGGCGAGCAGTTCTTC	CASSPTPGEQFF
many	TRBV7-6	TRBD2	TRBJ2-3	TGTGCCAGCAGCTTAGCAGGGACTAGCGGGGCAGATACGCAGTATTTT	CASSLAGTSGADTQYF
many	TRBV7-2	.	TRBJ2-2	TGTGCCAGCAGCTTAGCGGGGGGGAACACCGGGGAGCTGTTTTTT	CASSLAGGNTGELFF
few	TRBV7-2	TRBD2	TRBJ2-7	TGTGCCAGCAGCTTCCCCCCCCCACTAGCGGGAGCCTACGAGCAGTACTTC	CASSFPPPLAGAYEQYF
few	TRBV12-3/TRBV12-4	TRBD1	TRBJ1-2	TGTGCCAGCAGTCCGGACAGGGTCTATGGCTACACCTTC	CASSPDRVYGYTF
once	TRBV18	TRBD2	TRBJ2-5	TGTGCCAGCTCCCTCGGGACTACTGATTTGGTGACCCAGTACTTC	CASSLGTTDLVTQYF
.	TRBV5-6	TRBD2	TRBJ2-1	TGTGCCAGCAGCTCAGGGACTAGCGGGAGATACAATGAGCAGTTCTTC	CASSSGTSGRYNEQFF
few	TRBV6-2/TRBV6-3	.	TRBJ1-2	TGTGCCAGCAGGCCGGGCCCTGGTCATGGCTACACCTTC	CASRPGPGHGYTF
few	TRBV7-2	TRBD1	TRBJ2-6	TGTGCCAGCAGACCCGGGACAGACTCTGGGGCCAACGTCCTGACTTTC	CASRPGTDSGANVLTF
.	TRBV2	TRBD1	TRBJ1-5	TGTGCCAGCAACCTACAGGGGGGAAACCAGCCCCAGCATTTT	CASNLQGGNQPQHF
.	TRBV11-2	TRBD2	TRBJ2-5	TGTGCCAGCAGCTTCGCGGGGGGACCGGAGACCCAGTACTTC	CASSFAGGPETQYF
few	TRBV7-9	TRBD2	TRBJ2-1	TGTGCCAGCAGCTTGGCTAGCGGGAGATTCGGGTTCTTC	CASSLASGRFGFF
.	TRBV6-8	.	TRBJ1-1	TGTGCCAGCCGTCGGTCGGGCACTGAAGCTTTCTTT	CASRRSGTEAFF
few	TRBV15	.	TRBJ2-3	TGTGCCACCAGCAGAACTCCCGTCGGGGTGGGCACAGATACGCAGTATTTT	CATSRTPVGVGTDTQYF
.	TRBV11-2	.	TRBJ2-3	TGTGCCAGCAGCTTACAGAGGGGAGATACGCAGTATTTT	CASSLQRGDTQYF
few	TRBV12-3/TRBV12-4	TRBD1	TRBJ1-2	TGTGCCAGCAGTTCCAGGACAGGGGGCCCTAACTATGGCTACACCTTC	CASSSRTGGPNYGYTF
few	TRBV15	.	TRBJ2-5	TGTGCCACCAGCAGAGATTGGGGAACGCAGTACTTC	CATSRDWGTQYF
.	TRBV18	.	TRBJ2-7	TGTGCCAGCTCACCATCCCAGCAGGGGAGCTCCTACGAGCAGTACTTC	CASSPSQQGSSYEQYF
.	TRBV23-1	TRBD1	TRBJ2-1	TGCGCCAGCACGGACAGGTCGGACAATGAGCAGTTCTTC	CASTDRSDNEQFF
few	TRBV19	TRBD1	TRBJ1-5	TGTGCCAGTAGGAATCCGGGACAGGGAGAGTTGGCCCAGCATTTT	CASRNPGQGELAQHF
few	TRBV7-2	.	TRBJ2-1	TGTGCCAGCACGCAGGGTTGGGTTTATGAGCAGTTCTTC	CASTQGWVYEQFF
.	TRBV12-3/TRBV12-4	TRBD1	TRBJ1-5	TGTGCCAGCAGCCGCACGGACAGGTACGATCAGCCCCAGCATTTT	CASSRTDRYDQPQHF
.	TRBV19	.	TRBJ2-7	TGTGCCAGTAGTCGCGAGGCAGGGGTCGAGCAGTACTTC	CASSREAGVEQYF
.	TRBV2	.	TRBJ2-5	TGTGCCAGCAGTGAAGAGGGGGGGGCCCAAGAGACCCAGTACTTC	CASSEEGGAQETQYF
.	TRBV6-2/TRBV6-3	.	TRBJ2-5	TGTGCCAGCAGTTACAGGTACCAAGAGACCCAGTACTTC	CASSYRYQETQYF
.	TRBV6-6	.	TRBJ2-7	TGTGCCAGCAGTTCCGAGGACGAGCAGTACTTC	CASSSEDEQYF
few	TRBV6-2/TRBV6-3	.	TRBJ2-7	TGTGCCAGCAGTTACCTCCGGGGAATGCAGTACTTC	CASSYLRGMQYF
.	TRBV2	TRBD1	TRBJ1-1	TGTGCCAGCAGCCTCCGGACAGGGGCTCTGAAGCCTTTCTTT	CASSLRTGALKPFF
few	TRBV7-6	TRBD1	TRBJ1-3	TGTGCCAGCACCCGACAGGGGCCGAGCTCTGGAAACACCATATATTTT	CASTRQGPSSGNTIYF
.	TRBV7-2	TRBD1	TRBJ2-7	TGTGCCAGCAGCTATCGCCGGGACAGAGTCTACGAGCAGTACTTC	CASSYRRDRVYEQYF
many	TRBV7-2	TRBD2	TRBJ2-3	TGTGCCAGCAGCTTAGTCGGCGGGAGGGCCGGAGATACGCAGTATTTT	CASSLVGGRAGDTQYF